This TCR beta chain derives from a study of CD8 T cells in Susac syndrome. RNA in amounts of about 0.5 to 1 ug was reverse transcribed with random hexamers. One entry per CDR3 protein results from TCRdb running MiXCR on the immunoSEQ multiplex PCR reads. The table includes approximately 200,000 distinct CDR3 sequences, roughly nine tenths detected once. Germline V lookup: CDR1 SGHRS, CDR2 YFSETQ. The CDR3 covers 14 residues. Only a few counts were recorded for this clonotype. The junction shows a germline mismatch at one end, possibly a read error. The TCR sequence derives from a human donor with multiple sclerosis. The J gene is TRBJ2-1, the V gene TRBV5-1; D perhaps matches TRBD2 (5 bases). The sequencing sample was made of CD8+ T cells from PBMCs. In nucleotides, the CDR3 is TGTGCCAGCAGTTTGAGCGGTTCCTACAATGAGCAGTTCTTC. This encodes CASSLSGSYNEQFF.